These T cell receptor beta chains were read from a single sample in a study of blood T cell repertoires in COVID-19. Here immunoSEQ multiplex PCR was the method, and the copy in TCRdb shows in-frame clones only, minus some. Of roughly 67,000 clones detected, around four fifths appear once; the ten largest clones hold over 5%. Sequencing was done on a sample of peripheral blood. The receptors here all came from a woman aged 45-65 years with active or convalescent COVID-19. The CDR3 runs from the conserved cysteine through the conserved F or W. A D gene is named only where the DNA matches it firmly. Clone sizes are given selectively: once, few, many, or a class where the clone is expanded.

>13|TRBJ1-2|TRBV5-6|-|few
TGTGCCAGCACCCCGGCGGGGTACTATGGCTACACCTTC
CASTPAGYYGYTF
>15|TRBJ2-7|TRBV3-1/TRBV3-2|-|-
TGTGCCAGCAGCCAAGATCCTGGCTTCTCCTACGAGCAGTACTTC
CASSQDPGFSYEQYF
>14|TRBJ2-7|TRBV7-2|TRBD1|-
TGTGCCAGCAGCTTCGGACAGGCGTCCTACGAGCAGTACTTC
CASSFGQASYEQYF
>14|TRBJ1-2|TRBV5-6|-|-
TGTGCCAGCCAGCCTCCAGTCGGGGGAGATGGCTACACCTTC
CASQPPVGGDGYTF
>15|TRBJ1-6|TRBV5-1|TRBD1|-
TGCGCCAGCAGCCCTCGGACAGGGGGAAATTCACCCCTCCACTTT
CASSPRTGGNSPLHF
>15|TRBJ2-5|TRBV7-9|TRBD1|-
TGTGCCAGCAGCTTAAGTGGGACAGGCGGGGAGACCCAGTACTTC
CASSLSGTGGETQYF
>15|TRBJ2-1|TRBV30|-|-
TGTGCCTGGAGTGTATTGGCTACCCCAACGGGTGAGCAGTTCTTC
CAWSVLATPTGEQFF
>15|TRBJ2-3|TRBV7-3|-|-
TGTGCCAGCAGCAACGGTCCCGGGTTCTTAGATACGCAGTATTTT
CASSNGPGFLDTQYF
>15|TRBJ2-1|TRBV19|-|-
TGTGCCAGTAGTATAGATACAGATCTAAGTGGTGAGCAGTTCTTC
CASSIDTDLSGEQFF
>15|TRBJ2-3|TRBV5-1|-|few
TGCGCCAGCAGTCTGACAGGTAGGGGCCCAGATACGCAGTATTTT
CASSLTGRGPDTQYF
>14|TRBJ1-5|TRBV6-2/TRBV6-3|-|-
TGTGCCAGCAGTTACCGCCAGGGCGGTCAGCCCCAGCATTTT
CASSYRQGGQPQHF
>16|TRBJ1-2|TRBV10-3|TRBD1|-
TGTGCCATCAGTCATCCGGGACAGGGGGAAAACTATGGCTACACCTTC
CAISHPGQGENYGYTF
>17|TRBJ2-1|TRBV12-5|TRBD2|-
TGTGCTAGTGGTCGGGTGGTTAGGGAAGAGGCGGGAGAGGAGCAGTTCTTC
CASGRVVREEAGEEQFF
>15|TRBJ1-4|TRBV2|TRBD1|-
TGTGCCAGCAGCTCTCATCGGACAGGGGGCGAAAAACTGTTTTTT
CASSSHRTGGEKLFF
>14|TRBJ2-5|TRBV7-2|-|-
TGTGCCAGCAGCTTAAGAGGTTATTTTGAGACCCAGTACTTC
CASSLRGYFETQYF
>15|TRBJ2-4|TRBV7-2|-|few
TGTGCCAGCAGCACCCGGCAGGCAGCCAAAAACATTCAGTACTTC
CASSTRQAAKNIQYF